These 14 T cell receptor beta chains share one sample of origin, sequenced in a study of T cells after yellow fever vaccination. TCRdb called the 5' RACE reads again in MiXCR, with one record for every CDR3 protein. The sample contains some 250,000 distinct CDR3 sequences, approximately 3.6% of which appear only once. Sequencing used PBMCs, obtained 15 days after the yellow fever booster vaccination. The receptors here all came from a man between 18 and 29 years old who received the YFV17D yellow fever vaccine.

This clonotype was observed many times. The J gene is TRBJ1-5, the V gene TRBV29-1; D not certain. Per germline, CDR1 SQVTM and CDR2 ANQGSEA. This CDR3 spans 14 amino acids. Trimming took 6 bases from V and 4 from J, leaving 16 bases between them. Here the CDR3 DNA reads TGCAGCGTAGCCGTGGACGGGAAAAATCAGCCCCAGCATTTT. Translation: CSVAVDGKNQPQHF.

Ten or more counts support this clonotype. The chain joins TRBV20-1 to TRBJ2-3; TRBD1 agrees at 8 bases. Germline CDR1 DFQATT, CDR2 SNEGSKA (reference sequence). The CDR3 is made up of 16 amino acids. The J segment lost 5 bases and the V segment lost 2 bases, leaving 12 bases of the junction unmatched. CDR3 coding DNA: TGCAGTGCTAGAAAGCCCCGGACAGGGCCCCAAGATACGCAGTATTTT. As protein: CSARKPRTGPQDTQYF.

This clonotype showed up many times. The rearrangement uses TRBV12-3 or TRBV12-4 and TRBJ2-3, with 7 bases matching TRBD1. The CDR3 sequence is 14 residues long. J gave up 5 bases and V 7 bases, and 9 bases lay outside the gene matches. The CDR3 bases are TGTGCCAGCATCGACAGGGAGCAGGGAGATACGCAGTATTTT. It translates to CASIDREQGDTQYF.

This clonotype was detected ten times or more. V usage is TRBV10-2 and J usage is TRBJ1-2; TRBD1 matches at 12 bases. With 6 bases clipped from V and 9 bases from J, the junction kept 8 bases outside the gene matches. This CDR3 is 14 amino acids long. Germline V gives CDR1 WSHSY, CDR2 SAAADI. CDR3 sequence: CASSVGQGAGSYTF. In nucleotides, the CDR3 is TGCGCCAGCAGCGTGGGACAGGGGGCCGGGAGCTACACCTTC.

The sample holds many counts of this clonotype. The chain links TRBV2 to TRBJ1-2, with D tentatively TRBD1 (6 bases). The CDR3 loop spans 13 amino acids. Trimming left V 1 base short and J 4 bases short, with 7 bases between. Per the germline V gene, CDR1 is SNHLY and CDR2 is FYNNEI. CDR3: CASSEDRVYGYTF. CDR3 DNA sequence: TGTGCCAGCAGTGAAGACAGGGTCTATGGCTACACCTTC.

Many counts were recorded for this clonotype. The DNA for the CDR3 is TGCAGTGCAGGAGGACCGCGCTATGGCTACACCTTC. This encodes CSAGGPRYGYTF. The chain carries TRBV20-1 and TRBJ1-2; D gene uncertain. The ends were cut back, 6 bases at V and 4 bases at J, with 12 bases in the middle. The CDR3 contains 12 residues. Germline values: CDR1 DFQATT, CDR2 SNEGSKA (reference sequence).

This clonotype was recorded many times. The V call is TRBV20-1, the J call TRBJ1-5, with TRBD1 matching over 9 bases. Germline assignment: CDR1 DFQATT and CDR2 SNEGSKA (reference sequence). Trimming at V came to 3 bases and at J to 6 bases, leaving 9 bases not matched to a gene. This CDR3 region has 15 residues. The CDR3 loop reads CSARRDRVATQPQHF. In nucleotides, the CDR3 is TGCAGTGCTAGGCGGGACAGGGTGGCTACTCAGCCCCAGCATTTT.

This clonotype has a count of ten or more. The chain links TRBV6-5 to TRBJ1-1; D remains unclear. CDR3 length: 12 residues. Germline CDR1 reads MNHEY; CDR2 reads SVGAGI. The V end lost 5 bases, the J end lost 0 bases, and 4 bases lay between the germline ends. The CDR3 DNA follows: TGTGCCAGCAGTCAGATGAACACTGAAGCTTTCTTT. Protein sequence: CASSQMNTEAFF.

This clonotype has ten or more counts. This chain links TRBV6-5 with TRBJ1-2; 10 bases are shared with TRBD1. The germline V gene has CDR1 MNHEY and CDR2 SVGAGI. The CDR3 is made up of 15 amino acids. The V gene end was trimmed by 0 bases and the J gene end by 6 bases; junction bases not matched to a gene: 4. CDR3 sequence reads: CASSYSTGGENGYTF. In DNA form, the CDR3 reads TGTGCCAGCAGTTACTCGACAGGGGGCGAGAATGGCTACACCTTC.

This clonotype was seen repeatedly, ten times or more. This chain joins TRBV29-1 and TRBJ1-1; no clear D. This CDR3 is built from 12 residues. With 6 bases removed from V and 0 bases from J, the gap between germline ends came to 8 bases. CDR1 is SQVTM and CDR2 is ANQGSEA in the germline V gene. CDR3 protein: CSVTRLNTEAFF. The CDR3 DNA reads TGCAGCGTAACCCGTTTGAACACTGAAGCTTTCTTT.

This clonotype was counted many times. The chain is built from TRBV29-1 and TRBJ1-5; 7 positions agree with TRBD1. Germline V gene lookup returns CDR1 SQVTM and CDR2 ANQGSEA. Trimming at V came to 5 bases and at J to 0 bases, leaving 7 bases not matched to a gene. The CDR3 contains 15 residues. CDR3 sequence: CSVMTGTISNQPQHF. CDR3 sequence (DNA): TGCAGCGTTATGACAGGGACGATTAGCAATCAGCCCCAGCATTTT. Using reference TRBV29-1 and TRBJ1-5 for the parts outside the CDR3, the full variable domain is SAVISQKPSRDICQRGTSLTIQCQVDSQVTMMFWYRQQPGQSLTLIATANQGSEATYESGFVIDKFPISRPNLTFSTLTVSNMSPEDSSIYLCSVMTGTISNQPQHFGDGTRLSIL.

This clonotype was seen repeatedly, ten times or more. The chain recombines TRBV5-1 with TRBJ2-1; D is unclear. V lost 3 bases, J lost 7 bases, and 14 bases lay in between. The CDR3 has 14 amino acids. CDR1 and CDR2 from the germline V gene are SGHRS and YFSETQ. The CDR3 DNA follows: TGCGCCAGCAGCTCGCCTAGGACGGATAATGAGCAGTTCTTC. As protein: CASSSPRTDNEQFF.

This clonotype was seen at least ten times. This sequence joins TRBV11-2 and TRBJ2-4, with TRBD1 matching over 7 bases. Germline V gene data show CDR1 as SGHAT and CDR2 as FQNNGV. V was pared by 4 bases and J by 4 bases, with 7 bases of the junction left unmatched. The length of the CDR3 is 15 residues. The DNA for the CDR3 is TGTGCCAGCAGCTCGACAGGGAGAGGGAAAAACATTCAGTACTTC. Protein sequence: CASSSTGRGKNIQYF. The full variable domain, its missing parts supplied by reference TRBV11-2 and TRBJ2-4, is EAGVAQSPRYKIIEKRQSVAFWCNPISGHATLYWYQQILGQGPKLLIQFQNNGVVDDSQLPKDRFSAERLKGVDSTLKIQPAKLEDSAVYLCASSSTGRGKNIQYFGAGTRLSVL.

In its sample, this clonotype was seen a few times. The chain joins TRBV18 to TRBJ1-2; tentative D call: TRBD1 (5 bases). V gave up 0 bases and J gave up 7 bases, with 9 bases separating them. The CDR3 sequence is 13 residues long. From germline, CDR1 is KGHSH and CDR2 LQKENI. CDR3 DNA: TGTGCCAGCTCACCACCGGCGGGGACTGGCTACACCTTC. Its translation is CASSPPAGTGYTF. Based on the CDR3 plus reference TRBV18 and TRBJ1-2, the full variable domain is NAGVMQNPRHLVRRRGQEARLRCSPMKGHSHVYWYRQLPEEGLKFMVYLQKENIIDESGMPKERFSAEFPKEGPSILRIQQVVRGDSAAYFCASSPPAGTGYTFGSGTRLTVV.